This is a list of T cell receptor beta chains from one sample in a study of response to subunit inactivated influenza vaccine. One entry per CDR3 protein, called by TCRdb with MiXCR from the RT-PCR reads. The sample records some 200,000 distinct CDR3 sequences, about an eighth being singletons. In addition, the sample was reused for a study of T cells expressing NK-cell markers.

Sequencing was performed on CD8+ T cells sorted from PBMCs, taken less than 13 days after vaccination. These receptors were obtained from a man in his fifties or sixties who received an inactivated influenza vaccine. CDR3s include the opening cysteine and the closing phenylalanine or tryptophan. A D gene is named only where the DNA matches it firmly. Not all rows give a size; the values are once, few, many and, for expanded clones, a class.

v_gene	abundance	j_gene	d_gene	CDR3nt	CDR3aa
TRBV28	few	TRBJ2-1	TRBD2	TGTGCCAGCATCGGCCTAGCGGGGGCCAATGAGCAGTTCTTC	CASIGLAGANEQFF
TRBV28	.	TRBJ2-7	TRBD2	TGTGCCAGCAGTTTGGTGCTAGCGGGGACGACCTACGAGCAGTACTTC	CASSLVLAGTTYEQYF
TRBV12-3/TRBV12-4	many	TRBJ2-7	.	TGTGCCAGCAGTCTTGGGGCCTACGAGCAGTACTTC	CASSLGAYEQYF
TRBV4-3	.	TRBJ2-3	TRBD2	TGCGCCAGCAGCCAAGAGTGGGCTAGCGGGGGGTCTAGCACAGATACGCAGTATTTT	CASSQEWASGGSSTDTQYF
TRBV6-6	.	TRBJ2-1	TRBD2	TGTGCCAGCAGATATAGCGGGAATGAGCAGTTCTTC	CASRYSGNEQFF
TRBV3-1	many	TRBJ2-1	TRBD2	TGTGCCAGCAGTCCTATAGCGGGGGGGTACAATGAGCAGTTCTTC	CASSPIAGGYNEQFF
TRBV13	.	TRBJ2-1	TRBD1	TGTGCCAGCAGCCTGGGGACAGACCTTGGGTATGAGCAGTTCTTC	CASSLGTDLGYEQFF
TRBV29-1	few	TRBJ2-1	TRBD2	TGCAGCGTTTTCGGGGACTACTACCTTAGCGAGCAGTTCTTC	CSVFGDYYLSEQFF
TRBV2	few	TRBJ2-1	TRBD2	TGTGCCAGCAGCAAGGACAGCGCGGGGGGCTACAATGAGCAGTTCTTC	CASSKDSAGGYNEQFF
TRBV4-1	many	TRBJ2-1	TRBD2	TGCGCCAGCAGCCAAGATCTGACCAGCGGGGGTTCGGTCTTC	CASSQDLTSGGSVF
TRBV5-4	few	TRBJ2-1	TRBD2	TGTGCCAGCAGCCCGAGCGGGGCCTCCTACAATGAGCAGTTCTTC	CASSPSGASYNEQFF
TRBV29-1	many	TRBJ2-1	TRBD1	TGCAGCGTTGAAAGGGACAGGGGGGAGCAGTTCTTC	CSVERDRGEQFF
TRBV5-1	few	TRBJ2-7	TRBD1	TGCGCCAGCAGCTTGGAGTCGGGACAGGGTCGGGAGCAGTACTTC	CASSLESGQGREQYF
TRBV7-9	.	TRBJ1-1	TRBD1	TGTGCCAGCAGTAAAACTCCGGGACAGGGGCTGAACACTGAAGCTTTCTTT	CASSKTPGQGLNTEAFF
TRBV2	few	TRBJ2-7	.	TGTGCCAGCAGTGAAGCGTCCTTCCACGAGCAGTACTTC	CASSEASFHEQYF
TRBV7-6	many	TRBJ2-2	.	TGTGCCAGCAGCGATAGCGTCACCGGGGAGCTGTTTTTT	CASSDSVTGELFF
TRBV6-1	many	TRBJ1-6	TRBD1	TGTGCCAGCAGTCCCGGGACAGGGTTTGAGAATTCACCCCTCCACTTT	CASSPGTGFENSPLHF